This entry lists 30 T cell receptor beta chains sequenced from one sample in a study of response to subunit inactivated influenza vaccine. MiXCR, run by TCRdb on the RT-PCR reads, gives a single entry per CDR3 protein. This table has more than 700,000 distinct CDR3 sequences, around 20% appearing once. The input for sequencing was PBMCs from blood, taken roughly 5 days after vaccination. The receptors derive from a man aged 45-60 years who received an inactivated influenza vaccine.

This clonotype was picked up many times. The DNA for the CDR3 is TGTGCCAGCAGCTGGGGACAGCATAATGAAAAACTGTTTTTT. This sequence encodes CASSWGQHNEKLFF. This rearrangement joins TRBV7-2 to TRBJ1-4, with 7 bases identical to TRBD1. The CDR3 loop spans 14 amino acids. Looked up from germline, CDR1 is SGHTA and CDR2 is FQGNSA. Trimming removed 4 bases from V and 4 bases from J; junction bases left unmatched: 3. Complete variable domain (other parts from reference TRBV7-2 and TRBJ1-4): GAGVSQSPSNKVTEKGKDVELRCDPISGHTALYWYRQSLGQGLEFLIYFQGNSAPDKSGLPSDRFSAERTGGSVSTLTIQRTQQEDSAVYLCASSWGQHNEKLFFGSGTQLSVL.

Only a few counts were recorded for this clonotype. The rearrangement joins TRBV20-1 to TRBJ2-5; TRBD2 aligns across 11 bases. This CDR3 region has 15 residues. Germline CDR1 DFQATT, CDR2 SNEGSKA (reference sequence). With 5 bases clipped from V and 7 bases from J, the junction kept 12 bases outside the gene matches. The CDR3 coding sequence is TGCAGTGCTGGCAGACTAGCGGGGATTTCAGGGACCCAGTACTTC. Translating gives CSAGRLAGISGTQYF.

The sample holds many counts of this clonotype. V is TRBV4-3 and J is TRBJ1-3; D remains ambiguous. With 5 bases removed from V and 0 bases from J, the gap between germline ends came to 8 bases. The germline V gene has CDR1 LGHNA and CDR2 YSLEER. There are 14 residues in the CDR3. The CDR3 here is CASSGRISGNTIYF. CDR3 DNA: TGCGCCAGCAGCGGACGGATCTCTGGAAACACCATATATTTT.

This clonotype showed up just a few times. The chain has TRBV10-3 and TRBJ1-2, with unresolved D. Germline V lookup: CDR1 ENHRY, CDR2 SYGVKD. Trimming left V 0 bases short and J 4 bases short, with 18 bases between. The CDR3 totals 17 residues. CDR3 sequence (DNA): TGTGCCATCAGTGAGTCCAAGACATCCACGAACCTCTATGGCTACACCTTC. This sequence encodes CAISESKTSTNLYGYTF.

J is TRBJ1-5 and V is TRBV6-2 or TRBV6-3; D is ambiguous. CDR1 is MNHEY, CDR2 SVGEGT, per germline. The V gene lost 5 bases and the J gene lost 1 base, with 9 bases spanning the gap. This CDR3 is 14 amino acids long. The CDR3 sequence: CASSPSWSNQPQHF. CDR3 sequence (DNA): TGTGCCAGCAGTCCGAGTTGGAGCAATCAGCCCCAGCATTTT.

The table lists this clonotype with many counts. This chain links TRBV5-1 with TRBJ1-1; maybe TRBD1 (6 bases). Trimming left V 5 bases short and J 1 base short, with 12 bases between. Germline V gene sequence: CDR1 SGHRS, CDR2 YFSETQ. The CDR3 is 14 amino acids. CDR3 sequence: CASSLRGQNTEAFF. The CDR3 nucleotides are TGCGCCAGCAGTCTCCGGGGGCAGAACACTGAAGCTTTCTTT.

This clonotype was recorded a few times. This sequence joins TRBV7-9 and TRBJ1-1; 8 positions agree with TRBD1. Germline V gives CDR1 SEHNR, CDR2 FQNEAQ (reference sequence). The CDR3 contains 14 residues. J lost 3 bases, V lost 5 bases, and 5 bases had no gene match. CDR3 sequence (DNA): TGTGCCAGCAGCCAGGACAGGGAGGACACTGAAGCTTTCTTT. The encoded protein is CASSQDREDTEAFF.

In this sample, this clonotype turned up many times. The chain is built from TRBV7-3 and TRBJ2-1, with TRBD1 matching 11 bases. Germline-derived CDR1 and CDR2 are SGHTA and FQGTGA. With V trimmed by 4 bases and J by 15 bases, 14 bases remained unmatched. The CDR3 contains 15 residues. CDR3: CASSSLGPGQGEMFF. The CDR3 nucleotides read TGTGCCAGCAGCTCCCTGGGCCCGGGACAGGGGGAAATGTTCTTC.

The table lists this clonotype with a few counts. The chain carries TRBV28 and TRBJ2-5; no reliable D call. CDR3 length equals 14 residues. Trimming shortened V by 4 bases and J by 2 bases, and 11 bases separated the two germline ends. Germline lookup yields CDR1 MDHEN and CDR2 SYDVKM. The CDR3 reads CASSSRSPQETQYF. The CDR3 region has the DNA TGTGCCAGCAGTTCTAGGTCACCACAAGAGACCCAGTACTTC. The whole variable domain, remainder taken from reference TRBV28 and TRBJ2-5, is DVKVTQSSRYLVKRTGEKVFLECVQDMDHENMFWYRQDPGLGLRLIYFSYDVKMKEKGDIPEGYSVSREKKERFSLILESASTNQTSMYLCASSSRSPQETQYFGPGTRLLVL.

The CDR3 spells CASSEGLAGASDTQYF. The CDR3 bases are TGTGCCAGCAGTGAAGGACTAGCGGGAGCCTCAGATACGCAGTATTTT. The rearrangement links TRBV25-1 to TRBJ2-3, with TRBD2 identical over 13 bases. The CDR3 is 16 amino acids. Germline CDR1 is MGHDK and CDR2 is SYGVNS. Unmatched junction bases numbered 3, after V lost 2 bases and J lost 4 bases.

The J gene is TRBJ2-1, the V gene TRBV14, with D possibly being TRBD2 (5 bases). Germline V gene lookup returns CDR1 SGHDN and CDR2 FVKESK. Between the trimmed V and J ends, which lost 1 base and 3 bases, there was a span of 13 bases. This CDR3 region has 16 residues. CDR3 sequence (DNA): TGTGCCAGCAGCCAAGGGCGGCTAGCTTACTACAATGAGCAGTTCTTC. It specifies CASSQGRLAYYNEQFF.

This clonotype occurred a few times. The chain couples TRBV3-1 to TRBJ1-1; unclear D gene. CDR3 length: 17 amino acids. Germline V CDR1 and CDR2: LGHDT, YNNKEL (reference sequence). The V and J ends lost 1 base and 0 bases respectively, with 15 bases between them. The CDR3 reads CASSQVVGLTMNTEAFF. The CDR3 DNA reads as TGTGCCAGCAGCCAAGTAGTGGGTTTGACGATGAACACTGAAGCTTTCTTT.

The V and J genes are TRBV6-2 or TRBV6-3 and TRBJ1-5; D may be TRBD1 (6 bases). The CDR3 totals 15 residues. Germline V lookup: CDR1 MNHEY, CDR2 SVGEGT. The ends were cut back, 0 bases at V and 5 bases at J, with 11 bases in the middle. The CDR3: CASSYSPQGYQPQHF. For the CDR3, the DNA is TGTGCCAGCAGTTACTCTCCACAGGGCTATCAGCCCCAGCATTTT.

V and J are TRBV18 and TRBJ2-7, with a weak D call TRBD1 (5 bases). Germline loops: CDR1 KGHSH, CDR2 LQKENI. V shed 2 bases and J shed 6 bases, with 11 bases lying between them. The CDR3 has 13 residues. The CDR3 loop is CASSPVRVSEQYF. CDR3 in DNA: TGTGCCAGCTCACCAGTCAGGGTGAGCGAGCAGTACTTC.

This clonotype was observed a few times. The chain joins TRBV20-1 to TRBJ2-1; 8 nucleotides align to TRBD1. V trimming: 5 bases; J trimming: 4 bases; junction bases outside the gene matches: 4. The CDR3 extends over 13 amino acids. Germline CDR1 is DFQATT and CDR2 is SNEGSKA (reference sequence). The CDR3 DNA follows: TGCAGTGCTGGGACAGGTGGTTACAATGAGCAGTTCTTC. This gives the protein CSAGTGGYNEQFF.

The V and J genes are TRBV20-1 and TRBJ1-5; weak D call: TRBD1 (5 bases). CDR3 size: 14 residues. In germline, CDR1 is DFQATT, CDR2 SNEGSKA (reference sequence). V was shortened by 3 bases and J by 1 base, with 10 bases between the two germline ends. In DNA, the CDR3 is TGCAGTGCTAGGAGGCCAGGGAGCAATCAGCCCCAGCATTTT. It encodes CSARRPGSNQPQHF.

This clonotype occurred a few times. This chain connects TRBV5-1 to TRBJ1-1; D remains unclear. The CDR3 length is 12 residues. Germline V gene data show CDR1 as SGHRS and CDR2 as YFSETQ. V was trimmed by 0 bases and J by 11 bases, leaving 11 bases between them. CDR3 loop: CASSLEREDAFF. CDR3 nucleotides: TGCGCCAGCAGCTTGGAGCGGGAAGACGCTTTCTTT.

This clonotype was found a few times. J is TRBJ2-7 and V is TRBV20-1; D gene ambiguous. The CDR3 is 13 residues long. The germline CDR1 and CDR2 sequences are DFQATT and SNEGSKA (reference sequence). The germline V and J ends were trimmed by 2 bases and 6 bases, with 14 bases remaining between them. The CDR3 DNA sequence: TGCAGTGCTAGAAAACAAGCGAAGGTCGAGCAGTACTTC. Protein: CSARKQAKVEQYF.

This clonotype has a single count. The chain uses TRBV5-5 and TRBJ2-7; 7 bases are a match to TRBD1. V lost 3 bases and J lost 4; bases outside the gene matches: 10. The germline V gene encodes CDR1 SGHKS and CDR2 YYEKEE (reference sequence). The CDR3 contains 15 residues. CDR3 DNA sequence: TGTGCCAGCAGCTCCACGGGACAGATTCCTTACGAGCAGTACTTC. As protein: CASSSTGQIPYEQYF.

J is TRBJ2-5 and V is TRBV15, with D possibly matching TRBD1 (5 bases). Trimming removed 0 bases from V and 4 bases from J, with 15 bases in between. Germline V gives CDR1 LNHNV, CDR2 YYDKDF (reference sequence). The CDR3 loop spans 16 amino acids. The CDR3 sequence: CATSRDGPRARETQYF. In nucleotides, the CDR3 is TGTGCCACCAGCAGAGATGGCCCCAGGGCGAGAGAGACCCAGTACTTC.

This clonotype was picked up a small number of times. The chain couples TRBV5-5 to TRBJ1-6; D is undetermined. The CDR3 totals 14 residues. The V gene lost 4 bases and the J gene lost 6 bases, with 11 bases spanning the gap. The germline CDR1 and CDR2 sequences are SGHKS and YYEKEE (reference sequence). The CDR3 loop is CASSQDFVNSPLHF. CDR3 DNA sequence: TGTGCCAGCAGCCAGGACTTTGTTAATTCACCCCTCCACTTT.

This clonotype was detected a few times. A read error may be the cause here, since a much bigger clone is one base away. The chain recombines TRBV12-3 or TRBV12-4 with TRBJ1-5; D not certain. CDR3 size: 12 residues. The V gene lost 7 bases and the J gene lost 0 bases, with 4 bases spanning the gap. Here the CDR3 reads CASTFSNQPQHF. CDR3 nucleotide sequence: TGTGCCAGCACCTTTAGCAATCAGCCCCAGCATTTT.

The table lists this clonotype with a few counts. As DNA, the CDR3 is TGTGCCAGCAGCCTCAAGGGGACTAGCGGGGTCTCTTCCAGGGAGCTGTTTTTT. This translates into CASSLKGTSGVSSRELFF. The chain links TRBV7-3 to TRBJ2-2, with TRBD2 matching over 13 bases. The CDR3 is 18 residues long. With 5 bases clipped from V and 9 bases from J, the junction kept 15 bases outside the gene matches. Germline V gene data show CDR1 as SGHTA and CDR2 as FQGTGA.

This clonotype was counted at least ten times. This CDR3 reads CASSSDRESLTGELFF. The CDR3 DNA reads as TGTGCCAGCAGCAGCGACAGGGAAAGCCTCACCGGGGAGCTGTTTTTT. The V and J genes are TRBV6-2 or TRBV6-3 and TRBJ2-2; TRBD1 aligns across 7 bases. Losses at the gene ends were 6 bases for V and 4 bases for J; bases not matched to a gene: 11. CDR1 is MNHEY, CDR2 SVGEGT, per germline. This CDR3 spans 16 amino acids.

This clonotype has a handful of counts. The CDR3 sequence: CASSQGPGAGELFF. CDR3 DNA: TGCGCCAGCAGCCAAGGGCCGGGGGCCGGGGAGCTGTTTTTT. The chain carries TRBV4-3 and TRBJ2-2; the D gene is possibly TRBD2 (6 bases). V dropped 1 base and J dropped 6 bases, with 9 bases sitting between them. Germline V CDR1 and CDR2: LGHNA, YSLEER. This CDR3 region has 14 residues.

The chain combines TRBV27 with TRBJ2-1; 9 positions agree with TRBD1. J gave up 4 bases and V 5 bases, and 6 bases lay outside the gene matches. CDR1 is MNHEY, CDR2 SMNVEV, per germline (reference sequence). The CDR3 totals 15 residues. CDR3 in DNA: TGTGCCAGCAGTCACGGGACAGGGTGGTACAATGAGCAGTTCTTC. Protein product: CASSHGTGWYNEQFF.

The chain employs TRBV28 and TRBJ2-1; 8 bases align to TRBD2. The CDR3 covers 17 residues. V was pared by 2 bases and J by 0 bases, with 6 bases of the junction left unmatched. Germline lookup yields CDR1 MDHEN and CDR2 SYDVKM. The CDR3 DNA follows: TGTGCCAGCAGTTTAGCGACTAGCGCGAGCTCCTACAATGAGCAGTTCTTC. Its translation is CASSLATSASSYNEQFF. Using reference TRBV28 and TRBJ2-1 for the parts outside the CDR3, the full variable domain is DVKVTQSSRYLVKRTGEKVFLECVQDMDHENMFWYRQDPGLGLRLIYFSYDVKMKEKGDIPEGYSVSREKKERFSLILESASTNQTSMYLCASSLATSASSYNEQFFGPGTRLTVL.

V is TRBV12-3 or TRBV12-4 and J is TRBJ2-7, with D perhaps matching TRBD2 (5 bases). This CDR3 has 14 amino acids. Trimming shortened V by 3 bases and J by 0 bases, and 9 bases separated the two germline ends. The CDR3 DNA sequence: TGTGCCAGCAGTTTGCTACGGGACTCCTACGAGCAGTACTTC. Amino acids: CASSLLRDSYEQYF.

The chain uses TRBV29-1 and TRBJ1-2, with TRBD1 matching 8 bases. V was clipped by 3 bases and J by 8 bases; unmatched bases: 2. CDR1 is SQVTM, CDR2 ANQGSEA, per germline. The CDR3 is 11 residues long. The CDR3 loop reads CSVDAGGGYTF. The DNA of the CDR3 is TGCAGCGTTGACGCAGGGGGCGGCTACACCTTC. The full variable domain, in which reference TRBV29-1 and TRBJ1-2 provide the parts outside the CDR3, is SAVISQKPSRDICQRGTSLTIQCQVDSQVTMMFWYRQQPGQSLTLIATANQGSEATYESGFVIDKFPISRPNLTFSTLTVSNMSPEDSSIYLCSVDAGGGYTFGSGTRLTVV.

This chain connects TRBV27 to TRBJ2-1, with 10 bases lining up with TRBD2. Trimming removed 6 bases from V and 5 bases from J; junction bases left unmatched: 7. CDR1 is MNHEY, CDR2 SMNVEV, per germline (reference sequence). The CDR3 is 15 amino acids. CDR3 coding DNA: TGTGCCAGCAGATTACTAGCGGGGTTGGACAATGAGCAGTTCTTC. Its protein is CASRLLAGLDNEQFF.